Sequencing of this T cell receptor beta chain was carried out in a study of OX40 agonist ivuxolimab in advanced cancers. Background on the whole study: The costimulatory receptor OX40 (CD134) was targeted by ivuxolimab, a fully human IgG2 agonistic monoclonal antibody. Intravenous ivuxolimab was administered to patients every 2 weeks at six dose levels: 0.01, 0.1, 0.3, 1.5, 3 and 10 mg/kg. Of the 50 to 55 dose-escalation patients, hepatocellular carcinoma was present in around 19, melanoma in some 15, renal cell carcinoma in 9 and head and neck cancer in 9. A male proportion of 82.7% and a mean age of approximately 60 years, ranging from 23 to 79, were recorded for the dose-escalation cohort. Prior anti-PD-1, anti-PD-L1 or anti-CTLA-4 therapy was permitted, and 40% of dose-escalation patients had received checkpoint inhibitors. Partial responses were achieved by three dose-escalation patients, of whom one had hepatocellular carcinoma and two had cutaneous melanoma. The purpose of peripheral TCRbeta sequencing was to test whether ivuxolimab changed TCR sequence diversity and led to clonal T-cell expansion. The monotherapy dose-escalation portion (N ≈ 52 patients) of the phase I ivuxolimab trial is reported in the paper.

What the study reported, not specific to this receptor: On average, CD8+ T cells showed more expanded clones than CD4+ T cells after ivuxolimab. The antigen specificity of the peripheral T cells that underwent clonal expansion was not determined. Clonal expansion of both CD4+ and CD8+ blood T cells was observed from baseline to week 6 at doses 0.1 to 3.0 mg/kg. Low levels of normalized T-cell clonal expansion were also seen in some patients who did not respond. In partial responders in the 0.1-3.0 mg/kg groups, normalized peripheral clonal expansion was found to be among the lowest, especially among CD8+ T cells.

The CDR3 has 15 amino acids, counting the end cysteine and phenylalanine. The DNA shown is the 45-base CDR3, in frame from base 1. For CDR1 and CDR2, the germline V gene lists MDHEN and SYDVKM. V lost 5 bases and J lost 5 bases, and the count of bases not matched to a germline gene is 10. Patients with autoimmune disease history or receiving systemic immunosuppression were excluded from the trial. In every dose cohort, peripheral blood was drawn for TCR sequencing at baseline, cycle 4 day 1, and cycle 7 day 1. Samples came from an open-label, multicenter, first-in-human phase I dose-escalation trial of ivuxolimab. Adults with locally advanced or metastatic melanoma, renal cell, hepatocellular, or head and neck squamous cell carcinoma were enrolled in the trial. Before TCR sequencing, CD4+ T cells and CD8+ T cells were sorted from peripheral blood as separate populations. Comments on this clone: Its antigen is unknown. Base qualities are missing; no much larger clone stands one base away.

Genomic DNA was extracted from sorted cells for sequencing of the TCRbeta CDR3 region. The immunoSEQ Assay was used for sequencing of TCRbeta CDR3 regions. The immuneACCESS repertoire file appears here via TCRdb, limited to in-frame rearrangements. These files lack a portion of the clones; in checked studies, under half of the deficit traces to unresolved V genes, and the cause of the others is not known. The sample contains tens of thousands of clones, around 89% of them found a single time. The top ten clonotypes cover roughly 10% of the sample. Sequenced material: CD4+ or CD8+ T cells sorted from blood, taken in a trial of the OX40 agonist ivuxolimab. The chain employs TRBV28 and TRBJ2-7, with TRBD1 matching 9 junction bases. The TCR was taken from an adult with an advanced solid tumor such as melanoma, head and neck, liver or kidney cancer. The encoded CDR3 is CASSKSRGQGNEQYF. The DNA is as follows: TGTGCCAGCAGTAAAAGTCGGGGACAGGGCAACGAGCAGTACTTC.